The entry that follows covers one T cell receptor (beta chain) sequence. The germline V gene has CDR1 MNHNS and CDR2 SASEGT. V was pared by 4 bases and J by 0 bases, with 11 bases of the junction left unmatched. There are 17 residues in the CDR3. The data originate from a study of cytomegalovirus exposure and HLA in healthy donors. TCRdb's table, derived via immunoSEQ multiplex PCR, lists solely in-frame clones and lacks some. The sample includes approximately 150,000 clones, just under 90% of them seen just once. The sequencing sample was made of PBMCs. The sequence derives from a woman under 40 in good health and CMV-seronegative. V and J are TRBV6-1 and TRBJ1-1; TRBD1 matches at 7 bases. The DNA for the CDR3 is TGTGCCAGCAGTGGATTCAGACAGGGAAGTTTGAACACTGAAGCTTTCTTT. It specifies CASSGFRQGSLNTEAFF.